Below, one TCR beta chain is given with its context. A single base separates this from a much larger clone, so it may be a read error. The same CDR3 can be traced to other DNA sequences in this sample. This record comes from a study of shared clonotypes between healthy human individuals. V lost 3 bases and J lost 0, with 5 bases in between. Germline V CDR1 and CDR2: SNHLY, FYNNEI. The CDR3 loop spans 14 amino acids. Assay used: immunoSEQ multiplex PCR; TCRdb lists only in-frame clones, some missing. In the table there are under 1,100,000 clones, more than 65% of which are singletons. The source material was memory CD4+ T cells sorted from blood. Stated subset: CD45RA-negative fraction. The receptor's source is a man younger than 30 in good health. This chain uses TRBV2 with TRBJ2-2; no definite D call. The CDR3 reads CASSERTNTGELFF. The CDR3, as DNA: TGTGCCAGCAGTGAGCGGACGAACACCGGGGAGCTGTTTTTT. Variable domain in full (rest from reference TRBV2 and TRBJ2-2): EPEVTQTPSHQVTQMGQEVILRCVPISNHLYFYWYRQILGQKVEFLVSFYNNEISEKSEIFDDQFSVERPDGSNFTLKIRSTKLEDSAMYFCASSERTNTGELFFGEGSRLTVL.